The 27 T cell receptor beta chains presented below share a single source sample, sequenced in a study of blood T cell repertoires in COVID-19. The table came from immunoSEQ multiplex PCR; TCRdb's copy has only in-frame clones and leaves some out. The sample lists some 260,000 clones; 70% to 90% were seen once. The sequenced material came from peripheral blood. The receptor set was obtained from a woman aged 30 to 39 with acute or convalescent COVID-19.

This chain joins TRBV2 and TRBJ1-5, with 7 bases that match TRBD1. The CDR3 is made up of 17 amino acids. The V gene end was trimmed by 4 bases and the J gene end by 0 bases; junction bases not matched to a gene: 9. Germline CDR1 SNHLY, CDR2 FYNNEI. DNA of the CDR3: TGTGCCAGCAGTGTACGACAGGGCCTAGGTAGCAATCAGCCCCAGCATTTT. Translation gives CASSVRQGLGSNQPQHF.

This rearrangement joins TRBV5-4 to TRBJ1-1; D perhaps matches TRBD1 (5 bases). In germline, CDR1 is SGHNT, CDR2 YYREEE (reference sequence). The CDR3 contains 13 residues. Trimming removed 2 bases at V and 1 base at J, with 6 bases between. CDR3 sequence: CASSLRGNTEAFF. Written as DNA, the CDR3 is TGTGCCAGCAGCTTAAGGGGGAACACTGAAGCTTTCTTT.

This clone was recorded a few times. V gene TRBV27 combines with J gene TRBJ2-7; the D gene is possibly TRBD1 (6 bases). The V gene lost 5 bases and the J gene lost 7 bases, with 24 bases spanning the gap. The CDR3 has 16 residues. Germline assignment: CDR1 MNHEY and CDR2 SMNVEV (reference sequence). As DNA, the CDR3 is TGTGCCAGCAGTGCAAGCCCCGGGACATACTCGAGGGAGCAGTACTTC. Protein: CASSASPGTYSREQYF.

This rearrangement joins TRBV6-2 or TRBV6-3 to TRBJ2-1; D gene unclear. Germline V CDR1 and CDR2: MNHEY, SVGEGT. The CDR3 length is 16 residues. The ends were cut back, 4 bases at V and 2 bases at J, with 15 bases in the middle. CDR3 nucleotides: TGTGCCAGCAGTTTTTTTTCGGCGCTAGCCTACAATGAGCAGTTCTTC. Translation gives CASSFFSALAYNEQFF.

The gene calls are TRBV12-5 and TRBJ2-2; D call uncertain. Germline CDR1 reads LGHNT; CDR2 reads FRNRAP. The CDR3 contains 15 residues. Trimming pared 2 bases from V and 1 base from J, leaving 8 bases between. The CDR3 DNA reads TGTGCTAGTGGTTTGTTCAGGCAGAACACCGGGGAGCTGTTTTTT. This translates into CASGLFRQNTGELFF.

V is TRBV18 and J is TRBJ2-7; 7 positions match TRBD1. Trimming cost V 3 bases and J 1 base; bases outside gene matches: 6. Germline V gene sequence: CDR1 KGHSH, CDR2 LQKENI. This CDR3 is 15 amino acids long. CDR3 coding DNA: TGTGCCAGCTCACCTTCTCCGACAGGGTCCTACGAGCAGTACTTC. This codes for CASSPSPTGSYEQYF. Together with reference TRBV18 and TRBJ2-7, the CDR3 gives the full variable domain: NAGVMQNPRHLVRRRGQEARLRCSPMKGHSHVYWYRQLPEEGLKFMVYLQKENIIDESGMPKERFSAEFPKEGPSILRIQQVVRGDSAAYFCASSPSPTGSYEQYFGPGTRLTVT.

The chain has TRBV19 and TRBJ2-7, with 13 bases identical to TRBD2. Germline values: CDR1 LNHDA, CDR2 SQIVND (reference sequence). V shed 4 bases and J 2 bases; nucleotides not matched to a gene: 2. This CDR3 is 15 amino acids long. The CDR3 sequence is CASSTGTSGTYEQYF. For the CDR3, the DNA is TGTGCCAGTAGTACCGGGACTAGCGGGACCTACGAGCAGTACTTC.

This sequence joins TRBV25-1 and TRBJ2-1; 7 positions match TRBD2. With V trimmed by 6 bases and J by 7 bases, 9 bases remained unmatched. Germline lookup yields CDR1 MGHDK and CDR2 SYGVNS. This CDR3 has 14 amino acids. CDR3 residues: CASSPWEGENEQFF. CDR3 nucleotides: TGTGCCAGCAGCCCCTGGGAGGGTGAGAATGAGCAGTTCTTC.

This clone has only one observation. V gene TRBV27 combines with J gene TRBJ2-3, with 8 bases matching TRBD2. With V trimmed by 1 base and J by 2 bases, 8 bases remained unmatched. CDR1 is MNHEY and CDR2 is SMNVEV in the germline V gene (reference sequence). The CDR3 runs 17 residues. As DNA, the CDR3 is TGTGCCAGCAGTTTATTTCGACTAGCGAGGGACACAGATACGCAGTATTTT. It specifies CASSLFRLARDTDTQYF.

This chain uses TRBV20-1 with TRBJ1-1; maybe TRBD1 (5 bases). Germline CDR1 reads DFQATT; CDR2 reads SNEGSKA (reference sequence). V lost 3 bases, J lost 6 bases, and 11 bases lay in between. CDR3 length equals 12 residues. This chain's CDR3 is CSASEGSAEAFF. The CDR3 coding sequence is TGCAGTGCTAGTGAGGGGAGCGCTGAAGCTTTCTTT.

The J gene is TRBJ1-3, the V gene TRBV5-1; weak D call: TRBD1 (6 bases). The germline V and J ends were trimmed by 6 bases and 3 bases, with 10 bases remaining between them. This CDR3 has 13 amino acids. Germline V lookup: CDR1 SGHRS, CDR2 YFSETQ. This CDR3 reads CASKPGDGNTIYF. CDR3 sequence (DNA): TGCGCCAGCAAACCAGGGGATGGAAACACCATATATTTT.

CDR3 in DNA: TGCGCCAGCAGCTTGGATTCGGCAGGCCAACCCATATATTTT. Its protein product is CASSLDSAGQPIYF. The V and J genes are TRBV5-1 and TRBJ1-3; D is unresolved. Trimming took 0 bases from V and 11 from J, leaving 15 bases between them. The V gene's germline CDR1 is SGHRS and CDR2 YFSETQ. This CDR3 is 14 amino acids long. The full variable domain, rest sourced from reference TRBV5-1 and TRBJ1-3, is KAGVTQTPRYLIKTRGQQVTLSCSPISGHRSVSWYQQTPGQGLQFLFEYFSETQRNKGNFPGRFSGRQFSNSRSEMNVSTLELGDSALYLCASSLDSAGQPIYFGEGSWLTVV.

The rearrangement uses TRBV5-8 and TRBJ1-1, with a tentative D call TRBD1 (5 bases). Germline V gene sequence: CDR1 SGHTS, CDR2 YDEGEE. This CDR3 has 15 residues. The V and J ends lost 0 bases and 3 bases respectively, with 12 bases between them. CDR3 residues: CASSLAGGGDTEAFF. CDR3 sequence (DNA): TGTGCCAGCAGCTTGGCGGGTGGGGGGGACACTGAAGCTTTCTTT.

This chain links TRBV6-6 with TRBJ1-1; 7 bases are a match to TRBD1. Germline assignment: CDR1 MNHNY and CDR2 SVGAGI (reference sequence). J was trimmed by 4 bases and V by 11 bases; bases with no gene match: 7. The CDR3 consists of 12 residues. CDR3 sequence: CAAQTGATEAFF. The CDR3 DNA sequence: TGTGCCGCCCAAACAGGGGCCACTGAAGCTTTCTTT.

Here the CDR3 reads CASSVGTSSPWRETQYF. The DNA for the CDR3 is TGTGCCAGCAGCGTCGGGACTAGCAGCCCGTGGCGGGAGACCCAGTACTTC. The rearrangement joins TRBV9 to TRBJ2-5, with 9 bases that match TRBD2. This CDR3 region has 17 residues. The V gene end was trimmed by 2 bases and the J gene end by 5 bases; junction bases not matched to a gene: 13. Germline-derived CDR1 and CDR2 are SGDLS and YYNGEE. Full variable domain (missing parts from reference TRBV9 and TRBJ2-5): DSGVTQTPKHLITATGQRVTLRCSPRSGDLSVYWYQQSLDQGLQFLIQYYNGEERAKGNILERFSAQQFPDLHSELNLSSLELGDSALYFCASSVGTSSPWRETQYFGPGTRLLVL.

This clone is a singleton in its sample. V and J are TRBV19 and TRBJ2-7; TRBD2 matches 8 bases. V lost 5 bases and J lost 4; bases outside the gene matches: 13. The CDR3 extends over 16 amino acids. Germline CDR1 is LNHDA and CDR2 is SQIVND (reference sequence). CDR3 protein: CASSPRGGAGDYEQYF. As DNA, the CDR3 is TGTGCCAGTAGTCCCCGGGGGGGAGCGGGAGATTACGAGCAGTACTTC.

The chain couples TRBV21-1 to TRBJ2-3; the DNA was not used to check the table's D call, TRBD1. TRBV21-1 is a listed pseudogene. The CDR3 consists of 15 residues. Here the CDR3 reads CASSNGDRGTDTQYF. The DNA for the CDR3 is TGTGCCAGCAGCAACGGCGACAGGGGCACAGATACGCAGTATTTT.

The rearrangement joins TRBV5-1 to TRBJ1-6; D gene unclear. V gave up 2 bases and J gave up 8 bases, with 17 bases separating them. The germline CDR1 and CDR2 sequences are SGHRS and YFSETQ. CDR3 length: 16 residues. CDR3 DNA: TGCGCCAGCAGCTTCAGTTTTCCCGACTGGGATTCACCCCTCCACTTT. This sequence encodes CASSFSFPDWDSPLHF.

In this sample, this clone turned up a few times. The chain uses TRBV7-8 and TRBJ2-1; D perhaps matches TRBD2 (5 bases). Trimming stripped 4 bases from V and 3 bases from J, with 7 bases between. The CDR3 length is 13 residues. The V gene's germline CDR1 is SGHVS and CDR2 FQNEAQ. The CDR3 is CASSSGLYNEQFF. The CDR3 DNA reads as TGTGCCAGCAGCTCCGGACTCTACAATGAGCAGTTCTTC.

The chain carries TRBV6-2 or TRBV6-3 and TRBJ2-1, with 14 nucleotides matching TRBD2. Trimming at V came to 5 bases and at J to 2 bases, leaving 2 bases not matched to a gene. Germline values: CDR1 MNHEY, CDR2 SVGEGT. The CDR3 covers 16 residues. The CDR3 sequence: CASSPGLAGAYNEQFF. CDR3 in DNA: TGTGCCAGCAGTCCGGGACTAGCGGGAGCCTACAATGAGCAGTTCTTC.

V and J are TRBV19 and TRBJ2-7; the D is unclear. Germline V CDR1 and CDR2: LNHDA, SQIVND (reference sequence). This CDR3 contains 12 residues. The germline V and J ends were trimmed by 7 bases and 0 bases, with 7 bases remaining between them. The CDR3 reads CASMSGSYEQYF. DNA for the CDR3: TGTGCCAGTATGTCAGGCTCCTACGAGCAGTACTTC.

The chain links TRBV24-1 to TRBJ2-6; no firm D call. CDR3 length equals 13 residues. The ends were cut back, 7 bases at V and 0 bases at J, with 3 bases in the middle. Germline values: CDR1 KGHDR, CDR2 SFDVKD. This chain's CDR3 is CATRASGANVLTF. The CDR3 DNA follows: TGTGCCACCAGGGCCTCTGGGGCCAACGTCCTGACTTTC.

The rearrangement links TRBV11-2 to TRBJ2-3; possibly TRBD2 for D (6 bases). CDR1 and CDR2 (germline): SGHAT, FQNNGV. The CDR3 is 14 amino acids. Trimming stripped 6 bases from V and 3 bases from J, with 13 bases between. The CDR3 DNA reads as TGTGCCAGCAGTTTTGCGGGAAGTACAGATACGCAGTATTTT. Amino acids: CASSFAGSTDTQYF. The whole variable domain, remainder taken from reference TRBV11-2 and TRBJ2-3, is EAGVAQSPRYKIIEKRQSVAFWCNPISGHATLYWYQQILGQGPKLLIQFQNNGVVDDSQLPKDRFSAERLKGVDSTLKIQPAKLEDSAVYLCASSFAGSTDTQYFGPGTRLTVL.

The sample holds one count of this clone. V and J are TRBV18 and TRBJ2-3; D is perhaps TRBD2 (6 bases). V lost 3 bases to trimming and J lost 4 bases, with 14 bases between them. This CDR3 spans 15 amino acids. CDR1 is KGHSH, CDR2 LQKENI, per germline. The CDR3 DNA follows: TGTGCCAGCTCACCCGTGGCGGGATTAGCAGATACGCAGTATTTT. Translation gives CASSPVAGLADTQYF.

The chain joins TRBV6-2 or TRBV6-3 to TRBJ2-5, with 8 bases that match TRBD1. The CDR3 extends over 16 amino acids. With 5 bases clipped from V and 5 bases from J, the junction kept 13 bases outside the gene matches. The germline V gene has CDR1 MNHEY and CDR2 SVGEGT. In nucleotides, the CDR3 is TGTGCCAGCAGTCACGCCGGGACAGGCGGATTTGAGACCCAGTACTTC. Translating gives CASSHAGTGGFETQYF.

This chain joins TRBV16 and TRBJ1-5; D is unclear. This CDR3 spans 14 amino acids. The V end lost 2 bases, the J end lost 4 bases, and 9 bases lay between the germline ends. Germline-derived CDR1 and CDR2 are KGHSY and FQNENV. Here the CDR3 reads CASSQASGNQPQHF. DNA of the CDR3: TGTGCCAGCAGCCAAGCTTCCGGGAATCAGCCCCAGCATTTT.

The rearrangement uses TRBV6-5 and TRBJ2-7; D may be TRBD1 (5 bases). The CDR3 extends over 11 amino acids. The ends were cut back, 6 bases at V and 3 bases at J, with 6 bases in the middle. Per the germline V gene, CDR1 is MNHEY and CDR2 is SVGAGI. The CDR3 nucleotides are TGTGCCAGCAGGCAGGGCTACGAGCAGTACTTC. Protein: CASRQGYEQYF.